This entry lists 25 T cell receptor beta chains sequenced from one sample in a study of blood T cells in healthy people across ages. The authors ran a second PCR of roughly 6 to 12 cycles using a sample-barcoded 5' primer and a J-beta primer mix. TCRdb reanalysed the 5' RACE reads using MiXCR and keeps one entry per CDR3 protein. The sample consists of fewer than 1,000,000 distinct CDR3 sequences, about half of them appearing once. The sample taken for sequencing was blood. The receptor set was obtained from a man older than 75 in good health.

The gene calls are TRBV4-2 and TRBJ1-2, with D maybe TRBD1 (5 bases). The CDR3 sequence is 14 residues long. Trimming left V 0 bases short and J 6 bases short, with 11 bases between. Germline CDR1 is LGHNA and CDR2 is YNFKEQ. This chain's CDR3 is CASSQDWGSDGYTF. The CDR3 coding sequence is TGTGCCAGCAGCCAAGACTGGGGGTCGGATGGCTACACCTTC.

In nucleotides, the CDR3 is TGTGCCAGCAGCTGGATGAGGGGGAATTCAGATACGCAGTATTTT. It codes for CASSWMRGNSDTQYF. The chain has TRBV11-1 and TRBJ2-3; a possible D gene is TRBD1 (6 bases). The V end was cut by 4 bases, the J end by 4 bases, with 15 bases between. From germline, CDR1 is SGHAT and CDR2 FQDESV (reference sequence). The CDR3 sequence is 15 residues long.

Regarding this clonotype: A clone one base away is much larger, so this may be a read error. This chain connects TRBV12-3 or TRBV12-4 to TRBJ2-7; 7 positions match TRBD2. The CDR3 contains 14 residues. The CDR3 loop reads CAGSLSGASYEQYF. In DNA, the CDR3 is TGTGCCGGCAGTTTAAGCGGGGCCTCCTACGAGCAGTACTTC.

The V gene is TRBV29-1, the J gene TRBJ2-5; 9 bases align to TRBD2. The J call is doubtful: the DNA matches TRBJ2-7 better. The CDR3 consists of 13 residues. CDR1 SQVTM and CDR2 ANQGSEA come from the germline V gene. CDR3 in amino acids: CSVEIAGAREQYF. In DNA form, the CDR3 reads TGCAGCGTTGAAATAGCGGGAGCTCGCGAGCAGTACTTC.

The chain uses TRBV10-3 and TRBJ2-2; D might be TRBD2 (6 bases). The CDR3 has 15 amino acids. The germline gives CDR1 ENHRY, CDR2 SYGVKD. The V and J ends lost 4 bases and 0 bases respectively, with 9 bases between them. CDR3 coding DNA: TGTGCCATCAGTGCCGGGAGCACGAACACCGGGGAGCTGTTTTTT. Amino acid sequence: CAISAGSTNTGELFF.

The J gene is TRBJ2-5, the V gene TRBV5-5, with D tentatively TRBD1 (6 bases). The better agreement between TRBJ2-7 and the DNA end casts doubt on the J call. Germline V CDR1 and CDR2: SGHKS, YYEKEE (reference sequence). CDR3 length equals 14 residues. CDR3 DNA: TGTGCCAGCAGCTTCGGGCAGGGGATATACGAGCAGTACTTC. It specifies CASSFGQGIYEQYF.

The chain joins TRBV11-3 to TRBJ2-3, with 11 nucleotides matching TRBD2. CDR3 length equals 15 residues. The germline CDR1 and CDR2 sequences are SGHNT and YENEEA. The V segment lost 4 bases and the J segment 7 bases; nucleotides outside the gene matches: 7. The CDR3, as DNA: TGTGCCAGCAGCTACACTAGCGGGGGTATCCATACGCAGTATTTT. Its protein is CASSYTSGGIHTQYF.

This chain links TRBV20-1 with TRBJ2-1; D call uncertain. This CDR3 comprises 14 residues. Trimming took 5 bases from V and 0 from J, leaving 11 bases between them. The V gene's germline CDR1 is DFQATT and CDR2 SNEGSKA (reference sequence). The CDR3 is CSAADHRSYNEQFF. The CDR3 DNA follows: TGCAGTGCTGCGGACCATCGCTCCTACAATGAGCAGTTCTTC.

The chain couples TRBV29-1 to TRBJ1-4; the D is unclear. The germline V and J ends were trimmed by 7 bases and 2 bases, with 17 bases remaining between them. The CDR3 has 15 residues. Germline V gene data show CDR1 as SQVTM and CDR2 as ANQGSEA. In DNA form, the CDR3 reads TGCAGCGCCGGCGACTCCGCAAGGACTAATGAAAAACTGTTTTTT. Residues: CSAGDSARTNEKLFF.

This clonotype was seen more than once but under ten times. The junction differs from germline at one of its ends, possibly a read error. The chain links TRBV6-5 to TRBJ2-7, with D possibly TRBD2 on 5 matching bases. The germline V gene has CDR1 MNHEY and CDR2 SVGAGI. The CDR3 runs 12 residues. The CDR3 region has the DNA TGCACAATGACTAACTCCTACTACGAGCAGTACTTC. Encoded protein: CTMTNSYYEQYF.

The J gene is TRBJ1-3, the V gene TRBV18; D is undetermined. The CDR3 extends over 15 amino acids. The germline V gene encodes CDR1 KGHSH and CDR2 LQKENI. V was shortened by 0 bases and J by 0 bases, with 6 bases between the two germline ends. CDR3 residues: CASSPPGDSGNTIYF. The CDR3, as DNA: TGTGCCAGCTCACCACCGGGTGACTCTGGAAACACCATATATTTT.

This sequence joins TRBV20-1 and TRBJ2-1, with 12 bases identical to TRBD2. The J segment lost 4 bases and the V segment lost 6 bases, leaving 13 bases of the junction unmatched. The CDR3 is 17 amino acids. Germline lookup yields CDR1 DFQATT and CDR2 SNEGSKA (reference sequence). As DNA, the CDR3 is TGCAGTGCCAACGGACTAGCGGGGCCCCGACTTTACAATGAGCAGTTCTTC. This translates into CSANGLAGPRLYNEQFF.

This clonotype was seen a few times. The chain links TRBV29-1 to TRBJ2-7; D ambiguous. The CDR3 runs to 15 residues. The V and J ends lost 6 bases and 2 bases respectively, with 20 bases between them. Germline assignment: CDR1 SQVTM and CDR2 ANQGSEA. CDR3 sequence reads: CSVHPGGSATYEQYF. In DNA form, the CDR3 reads TGCAGCGTCCACCCCGGTGGCAGCGCAACCTACGAGCAGTACTTC.

This clonotype occurred a few times. V usage is TRBV5-6 and J usage is TRBJ1-4; D not resolved. There are 17 residues in the CDR3. Germline CDR1 SGHDT, CDR2 YYEEEE. V gave up 4 bases and J gave up 4 bases, with 20 bases separating them. CDR3 sequence (DNA): TGTGCCAGCAGCGCCAAGCTTCGATCCGCGGATAATGAAAAACTGTTTTTT. It yields the protein CASSAKLRSADNEKLFF.

This clonotype occurred many times. V usage is TRBV5-1 and J usage is TRBJ2-5, with TRBD2 matching 9 bases. The CDR3 extends over 15 amino acids. Trimming at V came to 0 bases and at J to 1 base, leaving 1 base not matched to a gene. Germline V gene sequence: CDR1 SGHRS, CDR2 YFSETQ. CDR3 sequence reads: CASSLGSGSQETQYF. In DNA, the CDR3 is TGCGCCAGCAGCTTGGGTAGCGGGAGCCAAGAGACCCAGTACTTC.

The chain couples TRBV27 to TRBJ2-1; D remains unclear. There are 17 residues in the CDR3. With 4 bases removed from V and 0 bases from J, the gap between germline ends came to 16 bases. Germline V gene data show CDR1 as MNHEY and CDR2 as SMNVEV (reference sequence). The CDR3, as DNA: TGTGCCAGCAGTTATTTTTTAAGCGCCACCTCCTACAATGAGCAGTTCTTC. The encoded protein is CASSYFLSATSYNEQFF.

This clonotype was detected a few times. The chain carries TRBV20-1 and TRBJ1-6; no clear D. The CDR3 covers 13 residues. The V gene's germline CDR1 is DFQATT and CDR2 SNEGSKA (reference sequence). Trimming took 5 bases from V and 7 from J, leaving 12 bases between them. DNA of the CDR3: TGCAGTGCTTCCGAAACTGAAAATTCACCCCTCCACTTT. Protein: CSASETENSPLHF.

This chain links TRBV7-9 with TRBJ2-3; 10 bases fit TRBD2. This CDR3 contains 14 residues. Germline loops: CDR1 SEHNR, CDR2 FQNEAQ (reference sequence). Losses at the gene ends were 7 bases for V and 4 bases for J; bases not matched to a gene: 5. CDR3 protein: CASKPSGSSDTQYF. CDR3 nucleotides: TGTGCCAGCAAACCTAGCGGGAGTTCAGATACGCAGTATTTT. Drawing the rest from reference TRBV7-9 and TRBJ2-3, the complete variable domain is DTGVSQNPRHKITKRGQNVTFRCDPISEHNRLYWYRQTLGQGPEFLTYFQNEAQLEKSRLLSDRFSAERPKGSFSTLEIQRTEQGDSAMYLCASKPSGSSDTQYFGPGTRLTVL.

This clonotype has more than one count but fewer than ten. A much larger clone lies one base from this, so it may be a read error. The chain carries TRBV7-2 and TRBJ2-5, with 7 bases fitting TRBD1. CDR1 and CDR2 (germline): SGHTA, FQGNSA. The CDR3 sequence is 15 residues long. V lost 2 bases, J lost 11 bases, and 14 bases stayed unmatched. The CDR3 DNA follows: TGTGCCAGCAGCTTAATGGAGAGACAGGGTATAGAGCAGTACTTC. As protein: CASSLMERQGIEQYF.

A few counts support this clonotype. The CDR3 DNA reads as TGTGCCATCAGTGAGTCGCGGAACATGAACACTGAAGCTTTCTTT. Residues: CAISESRNMNTEAFF. The chain recombines TRBV10-3 with TRBJ1-1; D is ambiguous. In germline, CDR1 is ENHRY, CDR2 SYGVKD. Trimming removed 0 bases from V and 0 bases from J, with 8 bases in between. The CDR3 is made up of 15 amino acids.

The J gene is TRBJ2-1, the V gene TRBV7-2; possible D gene TRBD1, 5 bases. V was trimmed by 0 bases and J by 7 bases, leaving 16 bases between them. This CDR3 spans 16 amino acids. Germline-derived CDR1 and CDR2 are SGHTA and FQGNSA. The CDR3 bases are TGTGCCAGCAGCTTAGCCGGTAGGGGTGCATGGAATGAGCAGTTCTTC. Translating it yields CASSLAGRGAWNEQFF.

The rearrangement links TRBV14 to TRBJ2-7, with TRBD2 matching over 7 bases. Germline loops: CDR1 SGHDN, CDR2 FVKESK. V dropped 3 bases and J dropped 3; count of bases not matched to a gene: 5. This CDR3 is built from 14 residues. The CDR3 sequence is CASSQGSGGYEQYF. The CDR3 nucleotides read TGTGCCAGCAGCCAGGGGTCGGGAGGCTACGAGCAGTACTTC.

This sequence joins TRBV5-1 and TRBJ1-4; 7 bases fit TRBD1. Germline CDR1 reads SGHRS; CDR2 reads YFSETQ. The J segment lost 7 bases and the V segment lost 0 bases, leaving 3 bases of the junction unmatched. The CDR3 sequence is 14 residues long. Here the CDR3 reads CASSLGQGGEKLFF. CDR3 DNA: TGCGCCAGCAGCTTGGGACAGGGTGGTGAAAAACTGTTTTTT. Complete variable domain (other parts from reference TRBV5-1 and TRBJ1-4): KAGVTQTPRYLIKTRGQQVTLSCSPISGHRSVSWYQQTPGQGLQFLFEYFSETQRNKGNFPGRFSGRQFSNSRSEMNVSTLELGDSALYLCASSLGQGGEKLFFGSGTQLSVL.

The CDR3 protein is CAISGWQREGRYNEQFF. As DNA, the CDR3 is TGTGCCATCAGTGGGTGGCAACGGGAGGGCCGATACAATGAGCAGTTCTTC. The chain links TRBV10-3 to TRBJ2-1; 8 bases are shared with TRBD2. V shed 4 bases and J 4 bases; nucleotides not matched to a gene: 12. The CDR3 totals 17 residues. Germline V gives CDR1 ENHRY, CDR2 SYGVKD.

The chain recombines TRBV5-1 with TRBJ1-1; D remains unclear. The V gene's germline CDR1 is SGHRS and CDR2 YFSETQ. V lost 1 base, J lost 1 base, and 8 bases lay in between. The length of the CDR3 is 14 residues. CDR3 bases: TGCGCCAGCAGCTTGCTTACCGGGAACACTGAAGCTTTCTTT. It specifies CASSLLTGNTEAFF.